The 15 T cell receptor beta chains below all came from one sample that was sequenced in a study of CD8+CD57+ T cells in acquired aplastic anemia. Individuals selected for sequencing had exhibited CD8+CD57+ cell expansion on flow cytometry. According to the study, genomic DNA was the template for TCR beta VDJ and CDR3 profiling. TCRdb used MiXCR to reprocess the reads, holding one entry per CDR3 protein. The table has some 160,000 distinct CDR3 sequences, around 47% seen once. The sequenced material came from sorted CD4+, CD8+, or CD8+CD57+ T cells (not recorded which) from PBMCs. Receptor source: a human donor with aplastic anemia.

The chain is built from TRBV15 and TRBJ1-3; TRBD1 agrees at 7 bases. The CDR3 is 14 residues long. V trimming: 5 bases; J trimming: 2 bases; junction bases outside the gene matches: 3. Germline CDR1 reads LNHNV; CDR2 reads YYDKDF (reference sequence). CDR3 sequence (DNA): TGTGCCACCAGCGTGGGGACAGCTGGAAACACCATATATTTT. Protein product: CATSVGTAGNTIYF.

Many counts were recorded for this clonotype. The chain couples TRBV14 to TRBJ2-1, with 11 bases matching TRBD2. The CDR3 length is 16 residues. Germline CDR1 is SGHDN and CDR2 is FVKESK. Trimming removed 0 bases from V and 4 bases from J; junction bases left unmatched: 2. CDR3 region: CASSQDLAGGYNEQFF. The CDR3 bases are TGTGCCAGCAGCCAAGACCTAGCGGGAGGATACAATGAGCAGTTCTTC.

This clonotype has at least ten counts. The V gene is TRBV27, the J gene TRBJ1-2; TRBD1 aligns across 8 bases. Germline values: CDR1 MNHEY, CDR2 SMNVEV (reference sequence). The ends lost 4 bases at V and 6 bases at J; junction bases unmatched: 7. The CDR3 has 14 amino acids. The CDR3: CASSSVGQGNGYTF. CDR3 DNA sequence: TGTGCCAGCAGTTCGGTAGGACAGGGAAATGGCTACACCTTC.

This clonotype was seen only a few times. The rearrangement uses TRBV19 and TRBJ2-2; D possibly matches TRBD1 or TRBD2 (5 bases each). The CDR3 contains 15 residues. Germline V gene lookup returns CDR1 LNHDA and CDR2 SQIVND (reference sequence). V was shortened by 3 bases and J by 3 bases, with 11 bases between the two germline ends. CDR3 loop: CASSMPGRDTGELFF. For the CDR3, the DNA is TGTGCCAGTAGTATGCCGGGACGTGACACCGGGGAGCTGTTTTTT. Variable domain in full (rest from reference TRBV19 and TRBJ2-2): DGGITQSPKYLFRKEGQNVTLSCEQNLNHDAMYWYRQDPGQGLRLIYYSQIVNDFQKGDIAEGYSVSREKKESFPLTVTSAQKNPTAFYLCASSMPGRDTGELFFGEGSRLTVL.

In DNA form, the CDR3 reads TGTGCCAGCAGCAATACTGGGCTCTATGGCTACACCTTC. Translating gives CASSNTGLYGYTF. The chain recombines TRBV2 with TRBJ1-2; D unresolved. The CDR3 has 13 residues. Deletions cut 6 bases from V and 4 bases from J, with 12 bases between. CDR1 and CDR2 (germline): SNHLY, FYNNEI.

The CDR3 reads CATSSPGTGTYEQYF. In nucleotides, the CDR3 is TGTGCCACCAGCAGCCCCGGGACAGGCACCTACGAGCAGTACTTC. This chain connects TRBV15 to TRBJ2-7, with 8 nucleotides matching TRBD1. The CDR3 spans 15 residues. Germline CDR1 LNHNV, CDR2 YYDKDF (reference sequence). Losses at the gene ends were 3 bases for V and 2 bases for J; bases not matched to a gene: 6.

The chain recombines TRBV7-3 with TRBJ1-2; no firm D call. Trimming removed 0 bases from V and 8 bases from J, with 7 bases in between. This CDR3 has 12 residues. In germline, CDR1 is SGHTA, CDR2 FQGTGA. The CDR3 coding sequence is TGTGCCAGCAGCTTAACCGAAAGGGGCTACACCTTC. Translating gives CASSLTERGYTF. Together with reference TRBV7-3 and TRBJ1-2, the CDR3 gives the full variable domain: GAGVSQTPSNKVTEKGKYVELRCDPISGHTALYWYRQSLGQGPEFLIYFQGTGAADDSGLPNDRFFAVRPEGSVSTLKIQRTERGDSAVYLCASSLTERGYTFGSGTRLTVV.

This clonotype has more than one count but fewer than ten. The chain is built from TRBV27 and TRBJ2-3; the D gene is possibly TRBD2 (6 bases). V was cut by 3 bases and J by 5 bases, with 9 bases left in between. CDR1 MNHEY and CDR2 SMNVEV come from the germline V gene (reference sequence). The CDR3 runs 13 residues. CDR3 in DNA: TGTGCCAGCAGTTTCTTAGCGGAAGATACGCAGTATTTT. It yields the protein CASSFLAEDTQYF.

This chain connects TRBV5-4 to TRBJ2-5, with unresolved D. Germline lookup yields CDR1 SGHNT and CDR2 YYREEE (reference sequence). This CDR3 is built from 12 residues. Trimming left V 0 bases short and J 10 bases short, with 10 bases between. The CDR3 here is CASSLEGRIQYF. The CDR3 bases are TGTGCCAGCAGCTTGGAGGGCAGAATCCAGTACTTC.

The J gene is TRBJ2-7, the V gene TRBV2, with D unclear. CDR1 is SNHLY, CDR2 FYNNEI, per germline. This CDR3 region has 13 residues. Between the trimmed V and J ends, which lost 2 bases and 0 bases, there was a span of 5 bases. The CDR3 here is CASSEPFSYEQYF. CDR3 DNA: TGTGCCAGCAGTGAACCCTTCTCCTACGAGCAGTACTTC.

This clonotype occurred many times. The chain recombines TRBV6-7 with TRBJ1-5; D is unresolved. TRBV6-7 counts as an open reading frame of uncertain function. The CDR3 contains 13 residues. V lost 7 bases to trimming and J lost 7 bases, with 14 bases between them. The CDR3 DNA is TGTGCCAGCACCACCTCGCTCTTGCAGCCCCAGCATTTT. Protein sequence: CASTTSLLQPQHF.

To note about this clonotype: This clone may be a read error of a much larger clone one base away. The chain links TRBV10-2 to TRBJ2-6, with D hard to call. The germline CDR1 and CDR2 sequences are WSHSY and SAAADI. The CDR3 spans 12 residues. This CDR3 reads CAGDTGANVLTF. In DNA form, the CDR3 reads TGTGCCGGCGATACCGGGGCCAACGTCCTGACTTTC.

The rearrangement joins TRBV7-2 to TRBJ2-7, with 8 bases fitting TRBD2. Germline assignment: CDR1 SGHTA and CDR2 FQGNSA. The J segment lost 2 bases and the V segment lost 5 bases, leaving 5 bases of the junction unmatched. CDR3 length equals 14 residues. CDR3 residues: CASSRGGGAYEQYF. CDR3 in DNA: TGTGCCAGCAGCCGGGGGGGGGGGGCCTACGAGCAGTACTTC.

Of note for this clonotype: Since no conserved phenylalanine or tryptophan closes the CDR3, a read error is the likely cause. The CDR3 region has the DNA TGTGCCAGCGGGACCTCATCGAACACCGGGGAGCTGTTTCCT. Translating it yields CASGTSSNTGELFP. This chain connects TRBV6-1 to TRBJ2-2, with D perhaps assigned TRBD1 or TRBD2 (5 bases each). CDR3 size: 14 residues. Trimming shortened V by 8 bases and J by 0 bases, and 10 bases separated the two germline ends. Germline lookup yields CDR1 MNHNS and CDR2 SASEGT.

Only a few counts were recorded for this clonotype. V usage is TRBV10-3 and J usage is TRBJ2-1; 7 bases are shared with TRBD2. The V gene's germline CDR1 is ENHRY and CDR2 SYGVKD. The CDR3 sequence is 15 residues long. The trim removed 3 bases at V and 2 bases at J, leaving 4 bases unmatched. CDR3: CAISDNAGAYNEQFF. DNA of the CDR3: TGTGCCATCAGTGATAATGCGGGGGCCTACAATGAGCAGTTCTTC.